This T cell receptor (beta chain) derives from a study of cytomegalovirus exposure and HLA in healthy donors. General observations from the study: Most TCR sequences were uncommon, yet certain public TCRs appeared in many donors. Presence/absence analyses treated sequencing depth as roughly uniform across donors. Three CMV-associated chains proved CMV antigen-specific in vitro.

This PCR relied on a set of 60 Vbeta primers and 13 Jbeta primers. The protocol was immunoSEQ multiplex PCR, while the TCRdb copy is restricted to in-frame clones and leaves out a portion. The sample carries around 110,000 clones, over 80% recorded once. Comments on this clone: Its antigen is unidentified. Compared with germline, one end of the junction differs, possibly owing to a read error.

This clonotype was obtained from a man younger than 45 in good health and CMV-seropositive. Sequencing was done on a sample of PBMCs.

CDR3 amino acids: CASSFNRVATGELFF. DNA of the CDR3: TGTGCTAGCAGCTTTAACAGGGTGGCGACCGGGGAGCTGTTTTTT. The chain recombines TRBV7-7 with TRBJ2-2, with D perhaps TRBD1 (6 bases). The germline V gene encodes CDR1 SSHAT and CDR2 FNYEAQ (reference sequence). The CDR3 runs to 15 residues.